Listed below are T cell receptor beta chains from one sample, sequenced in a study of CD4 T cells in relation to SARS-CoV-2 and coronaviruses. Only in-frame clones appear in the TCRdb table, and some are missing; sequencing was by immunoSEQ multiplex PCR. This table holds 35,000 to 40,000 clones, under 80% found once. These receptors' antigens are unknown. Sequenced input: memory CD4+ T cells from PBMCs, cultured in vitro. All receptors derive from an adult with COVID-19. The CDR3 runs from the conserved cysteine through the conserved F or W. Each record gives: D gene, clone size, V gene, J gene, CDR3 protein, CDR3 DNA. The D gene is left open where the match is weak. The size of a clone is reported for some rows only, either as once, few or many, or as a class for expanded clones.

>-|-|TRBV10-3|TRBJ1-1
CAISESSGSRTEAFF
TGTGCCATCAGTGAGTCGTCAGGGTCACGGACTGAAGCTTTCTTT
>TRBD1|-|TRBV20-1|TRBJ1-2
CSAASGGDYTF
TGCAGTGCGGCCTCAGGGGGCGACTACACCTTC
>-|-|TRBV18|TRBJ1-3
CASSLEENTIYF
TGTGCCAGCTCACTTGAGGAAAACACCATATATTTT
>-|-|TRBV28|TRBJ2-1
CASRSWRSYYNEQFF
TGTGCCAGCAGGTCATGGCGGAGCTACTACAATGAGCAGTTCTTC
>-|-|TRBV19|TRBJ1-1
CASSIGGWNTEAFF
TGTGCCAGTAGTATTGGCGGTTGGAACACTGAAGCTTTCTTT
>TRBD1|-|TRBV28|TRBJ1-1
CASSSGTVTEAFF
TGTGCCAGCAGTTCCGGGACAGTCACTGAAGCTTTCTTT
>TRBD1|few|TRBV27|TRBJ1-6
CASSLSGTGYLPGNSPLHF
TGTGCCAGCAGTTTATCCGGGACAGGGTATCTTCCGGGTAATTCACCCCTCCACTTT
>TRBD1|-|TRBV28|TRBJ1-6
CASSTSTGNSPLHF
TGTGCCAGCAGTACCTCGACAGGGAATTCACCCCTCCACTTT
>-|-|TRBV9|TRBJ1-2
CASSSGTYNGYTF
TGTGCCAGCAGTTCCGGGACATATAATGGCTACACCTTC
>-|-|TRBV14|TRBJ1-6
CASSQESVSPLHF
TGTGCCAGCAGCCAAGAATCCGTTTCACCCCTCCACTTT
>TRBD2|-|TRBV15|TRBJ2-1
CATGRKREAGNEQFF
TGTGCCACCGGCAGAAAGCGGGAGGCAGGCAATGAGCAGTTCTTC
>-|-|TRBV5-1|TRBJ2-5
CASNPGVAKETQYF
TGCGCCAGCAACCCAGGGGTGGCGAAAGAGACCCAGTACTTC
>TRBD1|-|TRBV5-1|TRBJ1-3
CASSLELRGPGNTIYF
TGCGCCAGCAGCTTGGAGCTCAGGGGGCCTGGAAACACCATATATTTT
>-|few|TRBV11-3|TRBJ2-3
CASSLRGRGPWEEDTQYF
TGTGCCAGCAGCTTAAGGGGAAGAGGGCCATGGGAAGAAGATACGCAGTATTTT
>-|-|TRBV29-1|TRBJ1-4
CSAQTGVQRNEKLFF
TGCAGCGCCCAGACCGGGGTACAGCGGAATGAAAAACTGTTTTTT
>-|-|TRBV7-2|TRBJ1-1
CASSLASQQAFF
TGTGCCAGCAGCTTAGCCAGCCAGCAAGCTTTCTTT
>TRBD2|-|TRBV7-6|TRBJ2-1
CASSLVLSGRRTYNEQFF
TGTGCCAGCAGCTTAGTTTTAAGCGGGAGGAGGACCTACAATGAGCAGTTCTTC
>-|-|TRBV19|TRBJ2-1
CASGGNGAEQFF
TGTGCCAGTGGAGGGAACGGGGCTGAGCAGTTCTTC
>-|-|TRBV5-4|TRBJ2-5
CATNIRDAVETQYF
TGTGCCACCAACATCCGGGATGCGGTGGAGACCCAGTACTTC
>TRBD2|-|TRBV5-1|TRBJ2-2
CASSFSGGNTGELFF
TGCGCCAGCAGCTTTAGCGGGGGCAACACCGGGGAGCTGTTTTTT
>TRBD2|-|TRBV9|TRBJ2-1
CASSVGLAGATSYNEQFF
TGTGCCAGCAGCGTAGGACTAGCGGGAGCAACCTCCTACAATGAGCAGTTCTTC
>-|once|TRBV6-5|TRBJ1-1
CASTRGGRAEAFF
TGTGCCAGCACACGGGGGGGGCGGGCTGAAGCTTTCTTT
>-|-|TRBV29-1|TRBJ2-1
CSVEVWANEQFF
TGCAGCGTTGAAGTTTGGGCCAATGAGCAGTTCTTC
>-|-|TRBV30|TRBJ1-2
CAWNPVGYGYTF
TGTGCCTGGAATCCGGTTGGATATGGCTACACCTTC
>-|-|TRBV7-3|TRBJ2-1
CASSLTRSSYNEQFF
TGTGCCAGCAGCTTAACCAGGAGCTCCTACAATGAGCAGTTCTTC
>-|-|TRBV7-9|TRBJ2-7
CASSLDGSYEQYF
TGTGCCAGCAGCTTAGACGGCAGCTACGAGCAGTACTTC
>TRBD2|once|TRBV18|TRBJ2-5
CASSSPSGRNLRETQYF
TGTGCCAGCTCATCCCCTAGCGGGAGGAACTTACGGGAGACCCAGTACTTC
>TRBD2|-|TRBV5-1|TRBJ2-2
CASSPALSGSRTGELFF
TGCGCCAGCAGCCCGGCCCTTAGCGGGAGTAGGACCGGGGAGCTGTTTTTT
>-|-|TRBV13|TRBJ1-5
CASSRTANQPQHF
TGTGCCAGCAGCCGGACAGCGAATCAGCCCCAGCATTTT
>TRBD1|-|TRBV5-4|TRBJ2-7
CASSQMGRGQGEQYF
TGTGCCAGCAGCCAGATGGGCAGGGGGCAAGGCGAGCAGTACTTC
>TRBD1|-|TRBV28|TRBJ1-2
CASSLGDRVYGYTF
TGTGCCAGCAGTTTAGGGGACAGGGTCTATGGCTACACCTTC